These 5 T cell receptor beta chains were sequenced from one sample in a study of T cell responses to AZD1222 COVID-19 vaccine. Only in-frame clones appear in the TCRdb table, and some are missing; sequencing was by immunoSEQ multiplex PCR. Of roughly 160,000 clones listed, 70% to 90% are singletons. Sequencing used peripheral blood, obtained 28 days after the second AZD1222 dose. The receptors originated from an adult who received the AZD1222 COVID-19 vaccine.

This clone was seen a handful of times. The V and J genes are TRBV5-1 and TRBJ1-6, with D maybe TRBD1 (6 bases). V gave up 4 bases and J gave up 10 bases, with 24 bases separating them. The germline V gene has CDR1 SGHRS and CDR2 YFSETQ. The CDR3 consists of 17 residues. The CDR3 loop is CASSLLWTDLLRSPLHF. The CDR3 DNA follows: TGCGCCAGCAGCCTTCTTTGGACAGACCTACTGCGGTCACCCCTCCACTTT.

The V and J genes are TRBV2 and TRBJ1-5; D ambiguous. Germline assignment: CDR1 SNHLY and CDR2 FYNNEI. The CDR3 is made up of 13 amino acids. The V end was cut by 7 bases, the J end by 7 bases, with 14 bases between. CDR3 amino acids: CASTDLNWQPQHF. In DNA, the CDR3 is TGTGCCAGCACTGACCTGAATTGGCAGCCCCAGCATTTT.

V gene TRBV14 combines with J gene TRBJ1-2, with D unclear. Germline V CDR1 and CDR2: SGHDN, FVKESK. The CDR3 length is 16 residues. The V and J ends lost 0 bases and 8 bases respectively, with 19 bases between them. The CDR3 sequence: CASSQELRHSSTGYTF. In nucleotides, the CDR3 is TGTGCCAGCAGCCAAGAGTTAAGACACTCATCTACCGGCTACACCTTC.

The sample holds one count of this clone. The rearrangement links TRBV7-6 to TRBJ2-7; the match to TRBD2 covers 7 bases. Germline values: CDR1 SGHVS, CDR2 FNYEAQ. V gave up 1 base and J gave up 2 bases; unmatched junction bases: 14. The CDR3 spans 18 residues. CDR3 DNA sequence: TGTGCCAGCAGCTTAGTCCCTACTGTCAGCGGGGTCCCCTACGAGCAGTACTTC. The encoded protein is CASSLVPTVSGVPYEQYF.

The chain is built from TRBV7-8 and TRBJ1-2; TRBD1 might be the D (5 bases). Trimming shortened V by 0 bases and J by 3 bases, and 8 bases separated the two germline ends. The germline gives CDR1 SGHVS, CDR2 FQNEAQ. This CDR3 has 14 amino acids. The CDR3 bases are TGTGCCAGCAGCTTAGCGGGGGGGGACTATGGCTACACCTTC. Translation gives CASSLAGGDYGYTF. The whole variable domain, remainder taken from reference TRBV7-8 and TRBJ1-2, is GAGVSQSPRYKVAKRGQDVALRCDPISGHVSLFWYQQALGQGPEFLTYFQNEAQLDKSGLPSDRFFAERPEGSVSTLKIQRTQQEDSAVYLCASSLAGGDYGYTFGSGTRLTVV.